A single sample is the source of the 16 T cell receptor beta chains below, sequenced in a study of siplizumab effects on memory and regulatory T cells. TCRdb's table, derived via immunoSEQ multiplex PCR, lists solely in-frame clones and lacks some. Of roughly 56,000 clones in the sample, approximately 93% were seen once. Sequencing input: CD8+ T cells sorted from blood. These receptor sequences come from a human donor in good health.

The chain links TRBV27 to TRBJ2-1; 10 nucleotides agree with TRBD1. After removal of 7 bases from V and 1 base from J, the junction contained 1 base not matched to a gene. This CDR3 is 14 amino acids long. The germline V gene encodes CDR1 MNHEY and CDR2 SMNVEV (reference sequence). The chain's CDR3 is CASKDRGSYNEQFF. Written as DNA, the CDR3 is TGTGCCAGCAAGGACAGGGGGTCCTACAATGAGCAGTTCTTC.

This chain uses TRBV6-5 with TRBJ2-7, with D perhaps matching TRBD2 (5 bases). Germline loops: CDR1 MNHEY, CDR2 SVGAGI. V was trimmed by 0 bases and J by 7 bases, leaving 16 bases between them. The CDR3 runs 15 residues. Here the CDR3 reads CASSYSPGIRGEQYF. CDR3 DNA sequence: TGTGCCAGCAGTTACTCGCCCGGGATTAGAGGGGAGCAGTACTTC.

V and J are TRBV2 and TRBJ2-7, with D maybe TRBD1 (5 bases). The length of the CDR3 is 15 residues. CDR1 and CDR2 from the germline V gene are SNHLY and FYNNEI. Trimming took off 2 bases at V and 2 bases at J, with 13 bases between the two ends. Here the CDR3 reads CASSESWGQTYEQYF. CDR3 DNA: TGTGCCAGCAGTGAATCTTGGGGCCAGACCTACGAGCAGTACTTC. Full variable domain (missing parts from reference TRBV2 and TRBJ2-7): EPEVTQTPSHQVTQMGQEVILRCVPISNHLYFYWYRQILGQKVEFLVSFYNNEISEKSEIFDDQFSVERPDGSNFTLKIRSTKLEDSAMYFCASSESWGQTYEQYFGPGTRLTVT.

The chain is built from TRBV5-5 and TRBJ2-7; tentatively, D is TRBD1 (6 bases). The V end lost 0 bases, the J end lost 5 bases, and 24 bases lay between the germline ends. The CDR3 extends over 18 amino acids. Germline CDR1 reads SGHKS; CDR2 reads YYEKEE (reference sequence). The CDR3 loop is CASSLGGPGSRGAHEQYF. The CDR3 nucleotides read TGTGCCAGCAGCTTGGGGGGGCCAGGGTCCCGGGGCGCCCACGAGCAGTACTTC.

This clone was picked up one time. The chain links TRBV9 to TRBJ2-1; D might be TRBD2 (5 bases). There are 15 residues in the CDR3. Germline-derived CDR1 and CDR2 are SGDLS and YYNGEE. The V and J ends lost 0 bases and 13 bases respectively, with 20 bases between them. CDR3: CASSVGGSPRQYQFF. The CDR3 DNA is TGTGCCAGCAGCGTAGGAGGGAGCCCGAGGCAGTATCAGTTCTTC.

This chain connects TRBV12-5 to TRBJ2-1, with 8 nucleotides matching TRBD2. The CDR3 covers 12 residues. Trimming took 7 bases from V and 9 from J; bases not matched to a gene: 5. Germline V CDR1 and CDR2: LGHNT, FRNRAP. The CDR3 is CASARLAREQFF. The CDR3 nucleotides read TGTGCTAGTGCTAGACTAGCGCGTGAGCAGTTCTTC.

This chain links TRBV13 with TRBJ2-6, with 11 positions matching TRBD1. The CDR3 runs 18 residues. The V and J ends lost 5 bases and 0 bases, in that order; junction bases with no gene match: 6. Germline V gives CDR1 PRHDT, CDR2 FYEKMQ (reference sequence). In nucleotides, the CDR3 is TGTGCCAGCAGCCATTCAGGGACAGGGGGCTCTGGGGCCAACGTCCTGACTTTC. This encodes CASSHSGTGGSGANVLTF.

The CDR3 is CASSETPALGYTF. The CDR3 DNA sequence: TGTGCCAGCAGTGAAACGCCGGCCCTGGGCTACACCTTC. The chain carries TRBV2 and TRBJ1-2; D remains unclear. The germline gives CDR1 SNHLY, CDR2 FYNNEI. This CDR3 contains 13 residues. Trimming removed 2 bases from V and 8 bases from J, with 12 bases in between.

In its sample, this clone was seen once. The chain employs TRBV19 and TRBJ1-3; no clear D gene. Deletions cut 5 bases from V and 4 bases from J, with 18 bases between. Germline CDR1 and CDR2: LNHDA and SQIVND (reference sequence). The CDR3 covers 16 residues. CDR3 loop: CASSALSLGPGNTIYF. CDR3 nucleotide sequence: TGTGCCAGTAGTGCTCTGAGTCTGGGCCCGGGAAACACCATATATTTT.

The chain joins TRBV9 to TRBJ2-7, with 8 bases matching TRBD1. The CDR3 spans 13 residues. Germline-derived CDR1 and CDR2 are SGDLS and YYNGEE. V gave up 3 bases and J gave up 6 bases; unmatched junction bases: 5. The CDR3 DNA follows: TGTGCCAGCAGCGCCGGGACAGGAGGCGAGCAGTACTTC. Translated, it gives CASSAGTGGEQYF.

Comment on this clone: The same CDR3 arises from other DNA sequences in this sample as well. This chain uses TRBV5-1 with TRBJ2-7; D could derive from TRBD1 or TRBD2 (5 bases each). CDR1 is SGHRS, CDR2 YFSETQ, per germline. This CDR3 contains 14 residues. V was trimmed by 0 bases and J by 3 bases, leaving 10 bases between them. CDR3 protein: CASSLESGSYEQYF. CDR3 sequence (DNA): TGCGCCAGCAGCTTGGAGTCAGGGAGCTACGAGCAGTACTTC.

In DNA form, the CDR3 reads TGTGCCAGCAGTTACTCGGTTACGGGTGGAGCTTTCTTT. Amino acids: CASSYSVTGGAFF. The chain combines TRBV6-5 with TRBJ1-1; D is ambiguous. Germline-derived CDR1 and CDR2 are MNHEY and SVGAGI. This CDR3 has 13 residues. Trimming took off 0 bases at V and 10 bases at J, with 12 bases between the two ends.

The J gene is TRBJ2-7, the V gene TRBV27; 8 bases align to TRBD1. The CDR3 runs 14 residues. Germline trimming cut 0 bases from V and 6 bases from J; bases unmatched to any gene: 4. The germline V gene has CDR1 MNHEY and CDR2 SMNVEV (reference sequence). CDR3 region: CASSLSSDRVEQYF. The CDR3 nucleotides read TGTGCCAGCAGTTTATCCTCGGACAGGGTCGAGCAGTACTTC.

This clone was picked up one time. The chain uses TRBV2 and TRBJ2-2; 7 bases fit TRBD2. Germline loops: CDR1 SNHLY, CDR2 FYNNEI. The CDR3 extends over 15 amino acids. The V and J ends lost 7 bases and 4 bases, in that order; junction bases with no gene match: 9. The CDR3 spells CASTKAGSGTGELFF. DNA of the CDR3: TGTGCCAGCACCAAAGCGGGATCGGGCACCGGGGAGCTGTTTTTT.

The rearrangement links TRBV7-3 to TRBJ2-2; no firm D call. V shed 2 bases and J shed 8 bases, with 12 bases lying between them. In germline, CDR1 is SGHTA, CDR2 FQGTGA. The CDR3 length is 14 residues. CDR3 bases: TGTGCCAGCAGCTTAGTTACAGATAGAGGGGAGCTGTTTTTT. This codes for CASSLVTDRGELFF.

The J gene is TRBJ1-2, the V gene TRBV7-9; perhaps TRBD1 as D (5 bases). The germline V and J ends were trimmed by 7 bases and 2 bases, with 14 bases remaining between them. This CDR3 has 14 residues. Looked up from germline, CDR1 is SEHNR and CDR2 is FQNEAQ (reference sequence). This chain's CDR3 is CASTIQGGNYGYTF. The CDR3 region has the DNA TGTGCCAGCACCATTCAGGGTGGGAACTATGGCTACACCTTC.